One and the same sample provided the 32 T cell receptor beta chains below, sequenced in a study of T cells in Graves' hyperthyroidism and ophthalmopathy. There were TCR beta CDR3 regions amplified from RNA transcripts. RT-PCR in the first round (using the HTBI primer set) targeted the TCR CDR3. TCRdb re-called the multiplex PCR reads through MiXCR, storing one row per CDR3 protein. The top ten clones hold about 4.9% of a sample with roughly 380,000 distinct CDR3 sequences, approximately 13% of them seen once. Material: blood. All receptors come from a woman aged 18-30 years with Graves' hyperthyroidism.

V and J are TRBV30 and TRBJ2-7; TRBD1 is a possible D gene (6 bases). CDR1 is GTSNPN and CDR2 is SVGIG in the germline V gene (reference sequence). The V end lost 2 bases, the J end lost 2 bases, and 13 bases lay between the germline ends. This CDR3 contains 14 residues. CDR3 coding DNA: TGTGCCTGGAGTCATCAGGGGCCCGCCTACGAGCAGTACTTC. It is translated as CAWSHQGPAYEQYF.

Written as DNA, the CDR3 is TGTGCCACCTTGCTCCACAGGGGTGGTCAGCCCCAGCATTTT. This sequence encodes CATLLHRGGQPQHF. This sequence joins TRBV24-1 and TRBJ1-5; 7 bases match TRBD1. Germline CDR1 KGHDR, CDR2 SFDVKD. Trimming cost V 9 bases and J 6 bases; bases outside gene matches: 10. CDR3 length equals 14 residues.

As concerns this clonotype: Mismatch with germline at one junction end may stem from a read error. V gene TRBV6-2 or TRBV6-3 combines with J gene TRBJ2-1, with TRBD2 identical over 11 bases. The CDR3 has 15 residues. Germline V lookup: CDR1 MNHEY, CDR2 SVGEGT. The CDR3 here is CASQGLAGSYNGQFF. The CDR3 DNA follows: TGTGCCAGCCAAGGACTAGCGGGCTCCTACAATGGGCAGTTCTTC.

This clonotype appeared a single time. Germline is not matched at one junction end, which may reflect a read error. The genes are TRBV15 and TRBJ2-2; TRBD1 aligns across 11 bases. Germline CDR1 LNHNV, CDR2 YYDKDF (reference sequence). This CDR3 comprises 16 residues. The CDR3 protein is CATSADRGRGTGELVF. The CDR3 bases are TGTGCCACCAGCGCGGACAGGGGGCGAGGAACCGGGGAGCTGGTTTTT.

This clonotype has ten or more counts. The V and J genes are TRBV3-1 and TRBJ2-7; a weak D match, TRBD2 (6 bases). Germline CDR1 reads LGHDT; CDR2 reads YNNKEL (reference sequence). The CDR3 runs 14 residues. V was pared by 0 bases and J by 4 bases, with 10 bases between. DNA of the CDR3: TGTGCCAGCAGCCAAGATAATAGCGGTTACGAGCAGTACTTC. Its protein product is CASSQDNSGYEQYF.

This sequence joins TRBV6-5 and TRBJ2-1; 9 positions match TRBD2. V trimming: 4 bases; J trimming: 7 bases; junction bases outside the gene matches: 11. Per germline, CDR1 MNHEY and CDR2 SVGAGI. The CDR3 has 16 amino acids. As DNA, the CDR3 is TGTGCCAGCAGTTCCGGGACTAGCCTCTCTCAGAATGAGCAGTTCTTC. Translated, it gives CASSSGTSLSQNEQFF.

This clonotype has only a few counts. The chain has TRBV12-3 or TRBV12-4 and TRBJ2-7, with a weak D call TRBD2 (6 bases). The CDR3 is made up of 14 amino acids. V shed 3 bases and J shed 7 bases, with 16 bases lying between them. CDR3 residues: CASSFTSIAREQYF. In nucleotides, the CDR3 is TGTGCCAGCAGTTTCACTAGCATTGCGAGGGAGCAGTACTTC.

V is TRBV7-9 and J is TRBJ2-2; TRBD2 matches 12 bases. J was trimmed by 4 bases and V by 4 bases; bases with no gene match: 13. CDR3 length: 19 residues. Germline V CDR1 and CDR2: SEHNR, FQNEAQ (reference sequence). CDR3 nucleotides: TGTGCCAGCAGCTCCAATAGGGCGACTAGCGGGAGACCCACCGGGGAGCTGTTTTTT. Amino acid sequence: CASSSNRATSGRPTGELFF.

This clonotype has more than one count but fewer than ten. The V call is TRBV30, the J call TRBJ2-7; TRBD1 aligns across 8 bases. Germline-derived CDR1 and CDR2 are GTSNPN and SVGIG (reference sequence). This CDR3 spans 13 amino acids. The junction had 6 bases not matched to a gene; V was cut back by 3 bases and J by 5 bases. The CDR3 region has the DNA TGTGCCTGGAGCCGACAGGGGATTAACGAGCAGTACTTC. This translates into CAWSRQGINEQYF.

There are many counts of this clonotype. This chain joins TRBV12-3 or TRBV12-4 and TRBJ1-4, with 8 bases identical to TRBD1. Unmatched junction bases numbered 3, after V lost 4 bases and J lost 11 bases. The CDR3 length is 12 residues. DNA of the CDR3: TGTGCCAGCAGTTACCGGGACAGGAAACTGTTTTTT. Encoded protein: CASSYRDRKLFF.

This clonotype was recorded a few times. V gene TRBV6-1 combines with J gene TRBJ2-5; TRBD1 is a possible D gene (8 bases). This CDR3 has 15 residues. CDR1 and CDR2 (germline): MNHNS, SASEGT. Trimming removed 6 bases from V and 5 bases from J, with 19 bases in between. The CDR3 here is CASRPWGGQAETQYF. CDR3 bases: TGTGCCAGCAGGCCCTGGGGGGGACAGGCGGAGACCCAGTACTTC.

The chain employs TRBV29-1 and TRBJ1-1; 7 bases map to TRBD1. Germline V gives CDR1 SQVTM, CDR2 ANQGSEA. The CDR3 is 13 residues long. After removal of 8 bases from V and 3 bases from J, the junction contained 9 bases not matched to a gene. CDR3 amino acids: CSTSTGTDTEAFF. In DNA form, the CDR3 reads TGCAGCACCTCGACAGGGACGGACACTGAAGCTTTCTTT.

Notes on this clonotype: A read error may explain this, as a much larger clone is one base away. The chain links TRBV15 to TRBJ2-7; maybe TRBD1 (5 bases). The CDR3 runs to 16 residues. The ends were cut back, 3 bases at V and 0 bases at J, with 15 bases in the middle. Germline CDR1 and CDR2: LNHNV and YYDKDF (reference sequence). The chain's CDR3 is CATSRLTRGFSYEQYF. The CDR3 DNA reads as TGTGCCACCAGCAGGCTGACAAGGGGTTTCTCCTACGAGCAGTACTTC.

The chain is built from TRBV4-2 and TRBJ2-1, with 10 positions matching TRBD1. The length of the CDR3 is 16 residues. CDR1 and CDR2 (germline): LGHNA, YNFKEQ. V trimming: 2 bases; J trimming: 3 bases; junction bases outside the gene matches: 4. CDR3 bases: TGTGCCAGCAGCCAAAAGACAGGGGGCGGCTACAATGAGCAGTTCTTC. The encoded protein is CASSQKTGGGYNEQFF.

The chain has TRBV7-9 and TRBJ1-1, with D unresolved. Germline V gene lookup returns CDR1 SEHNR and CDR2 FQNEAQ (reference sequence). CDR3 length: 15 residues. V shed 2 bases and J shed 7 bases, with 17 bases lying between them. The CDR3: CASSLRGSKGGEAFF. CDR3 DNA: TGTGCCAGCAGCTTAAGAGGCAGTAAAGGTGGTGAAGCTTTCTTT.

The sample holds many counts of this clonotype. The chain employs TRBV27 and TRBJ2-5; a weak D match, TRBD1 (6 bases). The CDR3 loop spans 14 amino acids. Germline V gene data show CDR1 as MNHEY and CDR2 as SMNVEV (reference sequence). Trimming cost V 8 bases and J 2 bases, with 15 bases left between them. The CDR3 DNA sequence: TGTGCCAGCTCCCCACAGGGAAGTCAAGAGACCCAGTACTTC. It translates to CASSPQGSQETQYF.

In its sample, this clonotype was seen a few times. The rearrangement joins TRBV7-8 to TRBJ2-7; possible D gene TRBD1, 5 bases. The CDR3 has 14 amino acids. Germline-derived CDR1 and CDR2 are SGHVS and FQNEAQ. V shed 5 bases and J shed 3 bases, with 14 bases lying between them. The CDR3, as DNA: TGTGCCAGCAGCCTCTCGGACACTGACTACGAGCAGTACTTC. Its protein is CASSLSDTDYEQYF.

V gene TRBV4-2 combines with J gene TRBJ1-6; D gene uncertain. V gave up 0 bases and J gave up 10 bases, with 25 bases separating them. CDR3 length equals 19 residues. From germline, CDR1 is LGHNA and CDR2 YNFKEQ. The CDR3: CASSQDSKLRSLRSSPLHF. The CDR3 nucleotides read TGTGCCAGCAGCCAAGATAGCAAGCTGCGGTCGCTTCGTAGCTCACCCCTCCACTTT.

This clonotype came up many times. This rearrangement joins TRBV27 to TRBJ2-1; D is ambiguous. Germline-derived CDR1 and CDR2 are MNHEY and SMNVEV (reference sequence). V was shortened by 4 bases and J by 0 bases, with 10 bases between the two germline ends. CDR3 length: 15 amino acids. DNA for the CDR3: TGTGCCAGCAGTTCCAATTTACGCTCCTACAATGAGCAGTTCTTC. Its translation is CASSSNLRSYNEQFF.

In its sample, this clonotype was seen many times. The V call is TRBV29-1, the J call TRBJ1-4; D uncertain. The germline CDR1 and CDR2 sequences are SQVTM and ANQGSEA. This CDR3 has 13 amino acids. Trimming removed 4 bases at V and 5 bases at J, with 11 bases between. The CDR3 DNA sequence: TGCAGCGTTGCCGGAAGGCAGAATGAAAAACTGTTTTTT. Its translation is CSVAGRQNEKLFF.

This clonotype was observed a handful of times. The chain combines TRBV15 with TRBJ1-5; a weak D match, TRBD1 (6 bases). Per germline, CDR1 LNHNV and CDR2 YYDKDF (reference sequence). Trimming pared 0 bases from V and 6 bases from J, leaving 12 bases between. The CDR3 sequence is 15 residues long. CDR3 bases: TGTGCCACCAGCAGAGATAAGGGGGTTAGTCAGCCCCAGCATTTT. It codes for CATSRDKGVSQPQHF.

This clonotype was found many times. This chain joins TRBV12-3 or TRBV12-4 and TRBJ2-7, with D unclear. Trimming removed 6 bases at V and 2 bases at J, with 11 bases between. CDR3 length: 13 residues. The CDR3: CASSFGATYEQYF. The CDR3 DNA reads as TGTGCCAGCAGCTTTGGAGCGACCTACGAGCAGTACTTC.

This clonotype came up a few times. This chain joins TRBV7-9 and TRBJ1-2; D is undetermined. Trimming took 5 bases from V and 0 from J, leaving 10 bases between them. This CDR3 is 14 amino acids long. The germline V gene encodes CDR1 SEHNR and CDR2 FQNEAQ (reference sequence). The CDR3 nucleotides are TGTGCCAGCAGCCCCTTAGATGCTAACTATGGCTACACCTTC. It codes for CASSPLDANYGYTF.

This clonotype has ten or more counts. The CDR3 bases are TGTGCCAGCAGCGCACCGGACAGGGGATTGCACACTGAAGCTTTCTTT. This encodes CASSAPDRGLHTEAFF. V usage is TRBV11-2 and J usage is TRBJ1-1; TRBD1 agrees at 9 bases. CDR3 length: 16 amino acids. The germline V gene encodes CDR1 SGHAT and CDR2 FQNNGV. V dropped 5 bases and J dropped 3; count of bases not matched to a gene: 10.

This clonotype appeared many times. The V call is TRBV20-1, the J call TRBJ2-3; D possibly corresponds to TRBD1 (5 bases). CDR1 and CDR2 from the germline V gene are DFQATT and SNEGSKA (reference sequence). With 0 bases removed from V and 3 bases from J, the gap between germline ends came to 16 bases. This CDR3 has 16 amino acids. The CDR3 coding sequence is TGCAGTGCTAGAGATTGGTCCAGGGCGAGGACAGATACGCAGTATTTT. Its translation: CSARDWSRARTDTQYF.

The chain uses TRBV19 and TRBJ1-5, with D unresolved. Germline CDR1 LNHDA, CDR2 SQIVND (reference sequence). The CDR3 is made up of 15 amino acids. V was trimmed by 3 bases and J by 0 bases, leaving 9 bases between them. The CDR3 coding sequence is TGTGCCAGTAGTATGTACCAGAATAGCAATCAGCCCCAGCATTTT. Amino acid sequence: CASSMYQNSNQPQHF.

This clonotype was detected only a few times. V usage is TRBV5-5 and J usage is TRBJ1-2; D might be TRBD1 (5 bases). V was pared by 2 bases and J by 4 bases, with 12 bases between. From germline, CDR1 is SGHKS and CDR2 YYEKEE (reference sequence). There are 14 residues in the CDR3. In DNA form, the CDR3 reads TGTGCCAGCAGCTTACAGGAGACTAGCTATGGCTACACCTTC. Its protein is CASSLQETSYGYTF.

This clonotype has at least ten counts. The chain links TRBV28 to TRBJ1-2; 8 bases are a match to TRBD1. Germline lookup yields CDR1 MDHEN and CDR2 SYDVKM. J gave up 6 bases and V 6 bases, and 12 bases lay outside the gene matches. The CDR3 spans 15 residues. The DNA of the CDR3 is TGTGCCAGCAGCCCAATCAGGGCAGGGGGCAATGGCTACACCTTC. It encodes CASSPIRAGGNGYTF.

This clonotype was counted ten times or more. The CDR3 loop is CASSLEPLSTYEQYF. CDR3 nucleotides: TGTGCCAGCAGCTTAGAGCCTTTGTCTACCTACGAGCAGTACTTC. The V call is TRBV7-2, the J call TRBJ2-7; the D is unclear. V lost 1 base and J lost 2, with 12 bases in between. Per the germline V gene, CDR1 is SGHTA and CDR2 is FQGNSA. This CDR3 has 15 residues.

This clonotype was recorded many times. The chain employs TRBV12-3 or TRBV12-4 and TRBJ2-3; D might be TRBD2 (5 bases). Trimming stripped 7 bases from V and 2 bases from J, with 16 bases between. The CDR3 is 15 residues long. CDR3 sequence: CASTTAGKVTDTQYF. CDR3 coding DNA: TGTGCCAGCACGACCGCCGGGAAGGTCACAGATACGCAGTATTTT.

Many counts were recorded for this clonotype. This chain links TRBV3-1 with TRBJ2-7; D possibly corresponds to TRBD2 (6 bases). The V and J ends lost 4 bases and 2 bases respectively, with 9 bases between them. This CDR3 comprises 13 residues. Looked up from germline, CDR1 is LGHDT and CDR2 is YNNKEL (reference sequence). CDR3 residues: CASSLAEPYEQYF. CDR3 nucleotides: TGTGCCAGCAGCCTAGCGGAACCCTACGAGCAGTACTTC.

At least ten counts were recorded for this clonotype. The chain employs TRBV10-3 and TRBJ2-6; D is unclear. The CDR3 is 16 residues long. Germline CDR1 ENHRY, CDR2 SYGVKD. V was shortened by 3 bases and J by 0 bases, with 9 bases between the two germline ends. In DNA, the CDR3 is TGTGCCATCAGTGACCCGTCGAGCTCTGGGGCCAACGTCCTGACTTTC. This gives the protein CAISDPSSSGANVLTF.